This T cell receptor (beta chain) was captured in a study of blood T cell repertoires in COVID-19 (dated by TCRdb to 2020 to 2022). Concerning the study at large: The collaborator samples originated in the United States, Italy and Spain and spanned the acute and convalescent phases of COVID-19. The prospective study material was composed of cDNA or gDNA derived from T cells, B-cell-depleted T cells, or PBMCs. The dataset comprised deeply sampled blood TCRbeta repertoires from subjects exposed to, actively infected with, or recovered from COVID-19. The repertoires were released in a freely available public database meant as a resource for research on the immune response to SARS-CoV-2. Sample metadata almost always included a de-identified subject ID, COVID-19 status, age in years and sex. Samples came from the ongoing ImmuneRACE study (first 160 participants) plus 1,254 subjects from 6 global collaborators. Where available, HLA class I and class II types were taken from metadata supplied by the sample provider and were not determined by assay-based typing. Study-level results and caveats: Clinical and demographic metadata were provided uncurated, with the amount varying by source and participant.

The immunoSEQ Assay, a bias-controlled multiplex PCR, was used to amplify TCRbeta CDR3 regions from genomic DNA. Per the authors' processing: Nucleated cell counts per sample were estimated from amplification of reference gene primers within the assay. Sequence reads were collapsed and filtered to measure the absolute abundance of every unique TCRbeta CDR3 rearrangement. For each sample, productive Simpson clonality was calculated as the square root of Simpson's diversity index across productive rearrangements. Not all clones reach the TCRdb copy of this immuneACCESS table, which keeps in-frame sequences only. Checked studies attribute under half of the gap to unresolved V genes and leave the rest unexplained. V and J calls and clone size are given by that table; D and trimming were obtained from the DNA. In all, the sample holds about 270,000 clones, and roughly 88% of those were seen once. The leading ten clones occupy around 1% of the sample.

In the prospective study, participants were about 18 to 100 years old, resided in around 25 geographic areas of the United States, and were enrolled through a virtual design. Cohort assignment in the prospective study relied on participant-reported clinical history from a screening survey and a study questionnaire. Recovered participants in ImmuneRACE Cohort 3 were defined by two consecutive negative NP/OP PCR tests, clearance by a healthcare professional, or resolution of symptoms. In the prospective study, whole blood, serum and a nasopharyngeal or oropharyngeal swab were collected from each participant by mobile phlebotomists. Participants in the prospective study had the option to provide additional blood draws and questionnaires over a roughly two-month period. Before DNA extraction, prospective study blood samples were shipped either frozen or at room temperature. In the case of this clone: Its antigen has not been determined. One base away there is no much larger clone; base qualities are not given.

V is reduced by 4 bases and J by 5 bases, leaving a spacing of 14 bases between them. Its CDR3 holds 14 amino acids, cysteine through phenylalanine. The DNA shown is the 42-base CDR3, in frame from base 1. Per the germline V gene, SNHLY is the CDR1 and FYNNEI is the CDR2. The clonotype comes from a woman under 40 who had recovered from COVID-19. The V and J segments used are TRBV2 and TRBJ2-5; the D gene is possibly TRBD1, with 6 bases matching. The sample taken for sequencing was PBMCs or T cells enriched from blood (not recorded which). CDR3 reads: CASSVGQGSETQYF. The DNA is as follows: TGTGCCAGCAGTGTCGGGCAGGGGAGCGAGACCCAGTACTTC.